This T cell receptor (beta chain) is drawn from a study of T cells in Graves' hyperthyroidism and ophthalmopathy. General study points: Ophthalmopathy onset followed model prediction by a median about six months.

In germline, CDR1 is KGHSH, CDR2 LQKENI. This CDR3 has 15 amino acids. Trimming removed 2 bases at V and 5 bases at J, with 16 bases between. Reasons for excluding patients were uncontrolled infection, other autoimmune disease, pregnancy or lactation. The investigators amplified TCR beta CDR3 regions from RNA transcripts. First-round RT-PCR of the TCR CDR3 relied on the HTBI primer set. TCRdb fed the multiplex PCR reads into MiXCR, producing one record per CDR3 protein. The sample lists around 690,000 distinct CDR3 sequences; around 21% were seen once. There are many counts of this clonotype. Its antigen is not known.

V usage is TRBV18 and J usage is TRBJ2-7; D unclear. The source material was blood. This receptor was identified in a man aged 25-40 years with Graves' ophthalmopathy. CDR3 nucleotides: TGTGCCAGCTCACCAACGATGGTAGGTGGGGACGAGCAGTACTTC. This gives the protein CASSPTMVGGDEQYF. Full variable domain (remainder filled in from reference TRBV18 and TRBJ2-7): NAGVMQNPRHLVRRRGQEARLRCSPMKGHSHVYWYRQLPEEGLKFMVYLQKENIIDESGMPKERFSAEFPKEGPSILRIQQVVRGDSAAYFCASSPTMVGGDEQYFGPGTRLTVT.